Presented here are 12 T cell receptor beta chains from one specimen sequenced in a study of shared clonotypes between healthy human individuals. The protocol was immunoSEQ multiplex PCR, while the TCRdb copy is restricted to in-frame clones and leaves out a portion. The sample has 550,000 to 850,000 clones, over 60% seen once. The sample taken for sequencing was memory CD4+ T cells sorted from blood. Sample subset: CD45RA-negative fraction. The receptors stem from a woman aged 25 to 45 in good health.

On this clone itself: The same CDR3 arises from other DNA sequences in this sample as well. The rearrangement links TRBV5-1 to TRBJ2-7, with D possibly being TRBD1 or TRBD2 (5 bases each). V was trimmed by 0 bases and J by 7 bases, leaving 20 bases between them. This CDR3 has 16 amino acids. CDR1 and CDR2 (germline): SGHRS, YFSETQ. The CDR3 reads CASSLGGQGPTGEQYF. The CDR3 coding sequence is TGCGCCAGCAGCTTGGGCGGGCAGGGACCTACAGGTGAGCAGTACTTC.

A few counts support this clone. V usage is TRBV5-1 and J usage is TRBJ1-1, with D uncertain. Trimming removed 5 bases at V and 5 bases at J, with 13 bases between. CDR3 length equals 13 residues. From germline, CDR1 is SGHRS and CDR2 YFSETQ. Here the CDR3 DNA reads TGCGCCAGCAGTTCTTTTGGCTCAACTGAAGCTTTCTTT. It codes for CASSSFGSTEAFF.

This clone was observed many times. The V and J genes are TRBV2 and TRBJ1-1; D is perhaps TRBD1 (5 bases). The CDR3 is made up of 13 amino acids. Trimming cost V 6 bases and J 4 bases, with 12 bases left between them. Germline-derived CDR1 and CDR2 are SNHLY and FYNNEI. The CDR3 coding sequence is TGTGCCAGCAGACGGACGGGGGGCACTGAAGCTTTCTTT. Residues: CASRRTGGTEAFF.

The rearrangement uses TRBV7-9 and TRBJ1-3; 10 nucleotides agree with TRBD1. V gave up 2 bases and J gave up 6 bases; unmatched junction bases: 4. CDR1 SEHNR and CDR2 FQNEAQ come from the germline V gene (reference sequence). The CDR3 totals 15 residues. Written as DNA, the CDR3 is TGTGCCAGCAGCTTATGGGGACAGGGGCCAAACACCATATATTTT. Its translation: CASSLWGQGPNTIYF.

This rearrangement joins TRBV4-1 to TRBJ1-2; maybe TRBD1 (5 bases). V was shortened by 2 bases and J by 8 bases, with 27 bases between the two germline ends. The CDR3 covers 18 residues. Germline V lookup: CDR1 MGHRA, CDR2 YSYEKL. The CDR3 protein is CASSQPREGASGREGYTF. CDR3 DNA: TGCGCCAGCAGCCAACCCCGGGAAGGGGCCTCAGGCCGGGAAGGCTACACCTTC.

V gene TRBV15 combines with J gene TRBJ1-1, with D tentatively TRBD1 (5 bases). Germline values: CDR1 LNHNV, CDR2 YYDKDF (reference sequence). The CDR3 consists of 16 residues. V was trimmed by 1 base and J by 4 bases, leaving 16 bases between them. The CDR3 bases are TGTGCCACCAGCAGAGGAGCTGCCGGGGCCTTCACTGAAGCTTTCTTT. Protein product: CATSRGAAGAFTEAFF.

The chain recombines TRBV29-1 with TRBJ2-5; 10 positions agree with TRBD2. This CDR3 region has 15 residues. J gave up 7 bases and V 6 bases, and 14 bases lay outside the gene matches. CDR1 and CDR2 (germline): SQVTM, ANQGSEA. The CDR3 region has the DNA TGCAGCGTAAAGATGAGGCTAGCGGGAGAGCGGACCCAGTACTTC. This sequence encodes CSVKMRLAGERTQYF.

This chain connects TRBV2 to TRBJ1-1; tentative D call: TRBD1 (5 bases). Germline V CDR1 and CDR2: SNHLY, FYNNEI. The ends were cut back, 4 bases at V and 4 bases at J, with 16 bases in the middle. There are 15 residues in the CDR3. In DNA form, the CDR3 reads TGTGCCAGCAGTGGACGGGGGGTCGGACGCACTGAAGCTTTCTTT. Translated, it gives CASSGRGVGRTEAFF.

This clone came up once. The same CDR3 is also encoded by other DNA sequences in this sample. The chain links TRBV6-5 to TRBJ2-7, with D unresolved. Trimming removed 8 bases from V and 4 bases from J, with 3 bases in between. CDR3 size: 9 residues. Germline values: CDR1 MNHEY, CDR2 SVGAGI. The CDR3 DNA reads as TGTGCCAGCGGATACGAGCAGTACTTC. It is translated as CASGYEQYF.

This chain uses TRBV19 with TRBJ2-3; TRBD2 matches 7 bases. There are 15 residues in the CDR3. CDR1 and CDR2 from the germline V gene are LNHDA and SQIVND (reference sequence). V shed 3 bases, J shed 7 bases, and the junction held 10 bases outside the gene matches. For the CDR3, the DNA is TGTGCCAGTAGTATCAGACGGGCGGGAGTAAATACGCAGTATTTT. Translated: CASSIRRAGVNTQYF.

About this clone itself: Additional DNA sequences in this sample encode the identical CDR3. The V call is TRBV6-1, the J call TRBJ2-7; D not certain. CDR1 is MNHNS and CDR2 is SASEGT in the germline V gene. The CDR3 is 12 residues long. Trimming left V 2 bases short and J 4 bases short, with 6 bases between. Here the CDR3 reads CASSENRYEQYF. In DNA, the CDR3 is TGTGCCAGCAGTGAAAACCGGTACGAGCAGTACTTC.

The chain uses TRBV11-3 and TRBJ2-3; 7 bases are shared with TRBD1. Germline CDR1 and CDR2: SGHNT and YENEEA. Trimming at V came to 4 bases and at J to 1 base, leaving 5 bases not matched to a gene. The CDR3 is made up of 15 amino acids. The CDR3 DNA reads TGTGCCAGCAGCTCCGGGACAGCCGGCACAGATACGCAGTATTTT. Amino acid sequence: CASSSGTAGTDTQYF.